This T cell receptor beta chain was obtained from a study of siplizumab effects on memory and regulatory T cells (dated by TCRdb to the late 2010s). Turning to the overall study: Paired mixed lymphocyte reactions were run with siplizumab at 1 ug/mL and without drug, across roughly 8 responder-stimulator pairs. The effect of the anti-CD2 antibody siplizumab on alloreactive T-cell subsets was examined in allogeneic mixed lymphocyte reactions constructed from human PBMCs. The paper's findings and limits, for the study overall: The cumulative frequency of alloreactive sequences traceable to unstimulated CD4+ memory T cells was significantly reduced by siplizumab. Unstimulated naive T cells appeared more diverse than memory T cells, and naive cells seemed to contribute substantially to the alloresponse. Whether proliferating Tregs from siplizumab cultures were suppressive was not functionally confirmed. Because sequences below about 10^-5 frequency were poorly captured, only a minor fraction of alloreactive clones could be mapped to unstimulated subsets. Roughly 80-97% of proliferating CD4+ or CD8+ clones could not be assigned a naive or memory phenotype. Among mappable alloreactive CD4+ clones, the Treg-derived fraction averaged nearly 70% with siplizumab versus around 27% in control reactions.

Cells from the mixed lymphocyte reactions were cocultured for around six days at 37 degrees C. Responder PBMCs were labelled with CFSE, stimulator PBMCs were labelled with Violet Dye, and the two were mixed at a 1:1 ratio. Sorted unstimulated T cells and proliferating T cells recovered from mixed lymphocyte reactions were subjected to TCRbeta CDR3 sequencing. Fresh whole blood from fewer than twelve HLA-typed healthy donors was used to isolate PBMCs. Proliferating CFSE-low responder T cells were FACS-sorted after the mixed lymphocyte reaction for TCR sequencing. Libraries were made using the immunoSEQ multiplex PCR assay. About 10^5 TCR templates per sample were assayed by the deep sequencing platform. Genomic DNA extracted from sorted T cells was the material used for TCRbeta CDR3 sequencing. The authors' analysis ran thus. The R programming language was used for the clonal analysis of the TCRbeta CDR3 data. Unstimulated samples were compared with post-reaction CFSE-low samples to define alloreactive CD4+ and CD8+ clones. Regulatory or non-regulatory origin of alloreactive CD4+ clones was assigned by matching sequences to the sorted unstimulated Treg and non-Treg repertoires. TCRdb limited this immuneACCESS table to in-frame rearrangements with V and J called. A share of clones is missing; checked studies link under half to unresolved V genes, and the rest is unexplained. V and J calls and clone size are given by that table; D and trimming were obtained from the DNA. This sample is represented by just under 20,000 clones; 44% of them were singletons. The top ten clones comprise over 6% of the sample.

A remark on this clone: It lacks a known antigen. Per-nucleotide qualities are absent, and no much larger clonotype sits a single base away.

V sheds 3 bases and J sheds 6 bases, leaving 14 bases between their ends. Spanning cysteine to phenylalanine, the CDR3 consists of 14 amino acids. CDR3 DNA only is kept here, 42 bases in frame from base 1. From a lookup of the germline V gene, CDR1 and CDR2 are LGHNA and YNFKEQ. This clonotype was obtained from a human donor in good health; the cells came from an allogeneic mixed lymphocyte reaction. Some clones in this sample may be carry-over from other donors' samples. The sequence joins TRBV4-2 to TRBJ1-2, and perhaps TRBD1 as D gene, on 6 matching bases. Source material: CFSE-low (dividing) CD4+ T cells sorted from an allogeneic mixed lymphocyte reaction. Here the CDR3 is given as CASSQPTGIHGYTF. The DNA sequence follows: TGTGCCAGCAGCCAGCCGACAGGAATACATGGCTACACCTTC.